These T cell receptor beta chains were read from a single sample in a study of blood T cells in healthy people across ages. Each CDR3 protein is one row after TCRdb ran MiXCR on the 5' RACE reads. Of 270,000 or so distinct CDR3 sequences detected, around 30% appear once; the ten largest clones hold approximately 29%. Sequenced input: blood. The source of these receptors is a woman in her sixties or seventies in good health. The CDR3 runs from the conserved cysteine through the conserved F or W. D genes are given only for firm matches. Not all rows give a size; the values are once, few, many and, for expanded clones, a class.

J gene | clone size | D gene | V gene | CDR3 DNA | CDR3 protein
TRBJ2-4 | few | NA | TRBV20-1 | TGCAGTGCTATAGTCCCAGGGTCCCTCCACATTCAGTACTTC | CSAIVPGSLHIQYF
TRBJ2-1 | NA | TRBD2 | TRBV20-1 | TGCAGTGCTAGCGAAGGGACTAGCCTTGTGTATGAGCAGTTCTTC | CSASEGTSLVYEQFF
TRBJ1-5 | few | NA | TRBV28 | TGTGCCAGCACTATTCAGGGGTTTCAGCCCCAGCATTTT | CASTIQGFQPQHF
TRBJ2-7 | few | NA | TRBV24-1 | TGTGCCACCAGTGATCTCAGGACAGCTTACGAGCAGTACTTC | CATSDLRTAYEQYF
TRBJ2-5 | few | NA | TRBV11-2 | TGTGCCAGCAGCTCTCAGGGAAAGAGTTTAGAGACCCAGTACTTC | CASSSQGKSLETQYF
TRBJ1-2 | NA | NA | TRBV3-1 | TGTGCCAGCAGCCAAGATTTTACGGGGGCTGGTGGCTACACCTTC | CASSQDFTGAGGYTF
TRBJ2-1 | NA | NA | TRBV7-9 | TGTGCCAGCAGCTTTAGAGCTACCAATGAGCAGTTCTTC | CASSFRATNEQFF
TRBJ2-3 | few | NA | TRBV2 | TGTGCCAGCATTCCAGGAGTGAGCACAGATACGCAGTATTTT | CASIPGVSTDTQYF
TRBJ2-5 | few | NA | TRBV6-2/TRBV6-3 | TGTGCCAGCACCTCCCTTACCCTTGGCGCAGAGACCCAGTACTTC | CASTSLTLGAETQYF
TRBJ2-5 | NA | TRBD2 | TRBV20-1 | TGCAGTGCCCCTAGGACTAGCGGGGAGACCCAGTACTTC | CSAPRTSGETQYF
TRBJ1-6 | few | NA | TRBV12-3/TRBV12-4 | TGTACCAGCAGTTTAGGGGGTTCACCCCTCCACTTT | CTSSLGGSPLHF
TRBJ2-7 | NA | NA | TRBV6-2/TRBV6-3 | TGTGCCAGCAGTTACTCGGATTTGCGTTTGGCCGAGCAGTACTTC | CASSYSDLRLAEQYF
TRBJ2-7 | NA | NA | TRBV29-1 | TGCAGCGTTGAAGCCGGGGGCGCCCCAGGGGCCTACGAGCAGTACTTC | CSVEAGGAPGAYEQYF
TRBJ2-1 | few | NA | TRBV11-2 | TGTGCCAGCAGCTTAAGGCCCCGGGTGGATCTAGCGAACAATGAGCAGTTCTTC | CASSLRPRVDLANNEQFF
TRBJ2-5 | NA | NA | TRBV6-6 | TGTGCCAGCAGAAGGGACGGAGCCCAAGAGACCCAGTACTTC | CASRRDGAQETQYF
TRBJ2-2 | few | NA | TRBV20-1 | TGCAGTGCTAAGGGGGTTTTGGGGGAGCTGTTTTTT | CSAKGVLGELFF
TRBJ2-7 | NA | TRBD1 | TRBV6-6 | TGTGCCAGCAGGCCGCAACCGGGACAGGAACCGTACGAGCAGTACTTC | CASRPQPGQEPYEQYF
TRBJ2-7 | NA | TRBD2 | TRBV5-5 | TGTGCCAGCAGCTTGGATGTTGGCGGGACTACCTACGAGCAGTACTTC | CASSLDVGGTTYEQYF
TRBJ2-6 | few | NA | TRBV3-1 | TGTGCCAGCAGCCCAGACAGGTCTCCAGGGGCCAACGTCCTGACTTTC | CASSPDRSPGANVLTF
TRBJ2-7 | few | TRBD1 | TRBV2 | TGTGCCAGCTCAAGACAGGGGAATTTAAGCGAGCAGTACTTC | CASSRQGNLSEQYF
TRBJ2-2 | NA | TRBD1 | TRBV7-2 | TGTGCCAGCAGCTTAGAGGGGACAGGGGGCGACACCGGGGAGCTGTTTTTT | CASSLEGTGGDTGELFF
TRBJ2-1 | NA | NA | TRBV3-1 | TGTGCCAGCAGCCAAGTCCGTCCGGGAGCGTACAATGAGCAGTTCTTC | CASSQVRPGAYNEQFF
TRBJ2-7 | many | NA | TRBV5-5 | TGTGCCAGCAGCGACAGACTAGATCTGGAGCAGTACTTC | CASSDRLDLEQYF
TRBJ2-7 | NA | NA | TRBV7-2 | TGTGCCAGCAGCCAAAAGGTTGCTCCGGGGCCCTACGAGCAGTACTTC | CASSQKVAPGPYEQYF
TRBJ2-7 | NA | TRBD2 | TRBV7-2 | TGTGCCAGCAGCTTAGCGGCGGGACTATCCTACGAGCAGTACTTC | CASSLAAGLSYEQYF
TRBJ2-7 | once | NA | TRBV5-1 | TGCGCCAGCAGCTTGGCAGTAGCCTACGAGCAGTACTTC | CASSLAVAYEQYF
TRBJ2-7 | NA | NA | TRBV20-1 | TGCAGTGCTAGAGGGTCCGGGGGCGTTAAAATTTACGAGCAGTACTTC | CSARGSGGVKIYEQYF
TRBJ2-7 | NA | TRBD1 | TRBV7-6 | TGTGCCAGCAGCAAACAGGGGGCCTCCTACGAGCAGTACTTC | CASSKQGASYEQYF
TRBJ2-1 | few | TRBD1 | TRBV10-3 | TGTGCCATCAGCGAGTCGAATAGGCAGGGGGATGAGCAGTTCTTC | CAISESNRQGDEQFF
TRBJ1-5 | NA | TRBD1 | TRBV5-6 | TGTGCCAGCAGCCTTGCCTCGGACAGGCGGAGCAATCAGCCCCAGCATTTT | CASSLASDRRSNQPQHF
TRBJ2-7 | NA | NA | TRBV5-1 | TGCGCCAGCAGCTTGGAAGTCGGCTACGAGCAGTACTTC | CASSLEVGYEQYF
TRBJ1-1 | NA | NA | TRBV29-1 | TGCAGCGGAAAGCAGGGGTTTGAAGCTTTCTTT | CSGKQGFEAFF